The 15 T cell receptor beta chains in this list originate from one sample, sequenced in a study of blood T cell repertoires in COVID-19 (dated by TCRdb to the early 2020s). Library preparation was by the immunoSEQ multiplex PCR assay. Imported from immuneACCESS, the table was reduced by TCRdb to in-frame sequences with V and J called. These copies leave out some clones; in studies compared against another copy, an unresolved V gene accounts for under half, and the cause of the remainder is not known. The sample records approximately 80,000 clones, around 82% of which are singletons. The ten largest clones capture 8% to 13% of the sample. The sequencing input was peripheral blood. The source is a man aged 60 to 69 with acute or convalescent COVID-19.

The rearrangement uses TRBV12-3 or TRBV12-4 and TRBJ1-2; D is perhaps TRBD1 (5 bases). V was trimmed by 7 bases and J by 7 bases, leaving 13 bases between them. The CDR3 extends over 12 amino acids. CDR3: CASTVVGAGYTF. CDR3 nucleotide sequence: TGTGCCAGCACCGTCGTAGGGGCTGGCTACACCTTC.

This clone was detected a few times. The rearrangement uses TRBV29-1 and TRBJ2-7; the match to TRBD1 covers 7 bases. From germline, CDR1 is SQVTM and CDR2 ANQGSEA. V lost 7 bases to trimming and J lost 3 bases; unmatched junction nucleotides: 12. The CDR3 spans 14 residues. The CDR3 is CSAGVRTGRYEQYF. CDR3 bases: TGCAGCGCCGGGGTTAGGACAGGTCGCTACGAGCAGTACTTC.

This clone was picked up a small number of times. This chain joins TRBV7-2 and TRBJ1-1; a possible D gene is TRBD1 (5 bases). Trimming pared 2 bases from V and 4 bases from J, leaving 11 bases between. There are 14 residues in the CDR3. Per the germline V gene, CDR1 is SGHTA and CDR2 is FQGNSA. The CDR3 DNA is TGTGCCAGCAGCTTACGACAGTTTGTCACTGAAGCTTTCTTT. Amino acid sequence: CASSLRQFVTEAFF.

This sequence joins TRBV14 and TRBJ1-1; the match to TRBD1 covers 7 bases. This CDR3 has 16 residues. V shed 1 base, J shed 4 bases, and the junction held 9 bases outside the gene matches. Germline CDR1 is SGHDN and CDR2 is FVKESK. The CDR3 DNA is TGTGCCAGCAGCCAAGTGACAGGGAGATGGAGCACTGAAGCTTTCTTT. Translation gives CASSQVTGRWSTEAFF.

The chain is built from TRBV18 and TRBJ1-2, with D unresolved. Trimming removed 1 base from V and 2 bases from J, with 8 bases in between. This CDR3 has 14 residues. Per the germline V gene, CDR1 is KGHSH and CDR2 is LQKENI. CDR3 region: CASSPQAENYGYTF. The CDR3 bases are TGTGCCAGCTCACCACAGGCGGAAAACTATGGCTACACCTTC.

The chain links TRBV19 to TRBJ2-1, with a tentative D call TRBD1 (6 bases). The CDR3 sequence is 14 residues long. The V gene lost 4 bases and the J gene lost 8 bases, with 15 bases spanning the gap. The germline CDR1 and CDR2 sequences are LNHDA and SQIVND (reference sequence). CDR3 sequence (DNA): TGTGCCAGTAGTAGAGGGCAGGGGTTCCATGAGCAGTTCTTC. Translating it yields CASSRGQGFHEQFF.

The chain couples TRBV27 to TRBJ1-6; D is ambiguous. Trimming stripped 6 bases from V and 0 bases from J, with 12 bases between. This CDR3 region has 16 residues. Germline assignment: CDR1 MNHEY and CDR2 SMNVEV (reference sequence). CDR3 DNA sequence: TGTGCCAGCAGCTCAGGTGGGAGCTCCTATAATTCACCCCTCCACTTT. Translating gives CASSSGGSSYNSPLHF.

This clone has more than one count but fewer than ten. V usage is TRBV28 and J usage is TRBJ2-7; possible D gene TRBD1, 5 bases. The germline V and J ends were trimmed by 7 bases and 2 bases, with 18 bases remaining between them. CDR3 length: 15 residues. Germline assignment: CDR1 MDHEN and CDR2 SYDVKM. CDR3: CASTLGPLAPYEQYF. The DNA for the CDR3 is TGTGCCAGCACCCTGGGGCCCCTTGCACCCTACGAGCAGTACTTC.

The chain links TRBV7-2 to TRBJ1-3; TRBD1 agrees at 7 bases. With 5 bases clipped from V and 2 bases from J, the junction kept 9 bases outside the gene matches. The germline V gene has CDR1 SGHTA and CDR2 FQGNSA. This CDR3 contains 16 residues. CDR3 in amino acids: CASSPQQGMTGNTIYF. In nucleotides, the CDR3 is TGTGCCAGCAGCCCGCAACAGGGGATGACTGGAAACACCATATATTTT.

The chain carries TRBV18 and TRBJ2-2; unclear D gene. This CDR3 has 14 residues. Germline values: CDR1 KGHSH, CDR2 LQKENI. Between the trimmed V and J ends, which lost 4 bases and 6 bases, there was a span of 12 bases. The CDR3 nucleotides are TGTGCCAGCTCACGTGAGTCTCTGGCCGGGGAGCTGTTTTTT. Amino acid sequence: CASSRESLAGELFF.

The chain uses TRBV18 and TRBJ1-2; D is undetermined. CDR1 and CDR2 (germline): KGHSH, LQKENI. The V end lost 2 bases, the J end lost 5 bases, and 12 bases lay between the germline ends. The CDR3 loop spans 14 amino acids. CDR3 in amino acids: CASSPSREGYGYTF. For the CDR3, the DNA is TGTGCCAGCTCACCATCTAGAGAGGGTTATGGCTACACCTTC.

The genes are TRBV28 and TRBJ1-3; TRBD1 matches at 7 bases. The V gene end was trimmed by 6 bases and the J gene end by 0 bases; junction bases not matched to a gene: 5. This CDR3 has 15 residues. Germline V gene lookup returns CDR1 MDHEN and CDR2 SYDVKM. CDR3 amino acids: CASRSGTASGNTIYF. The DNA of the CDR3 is TGTGCCAGCAGGAGTGGGACAGCCTCTGGAAACACCATATATTTT.

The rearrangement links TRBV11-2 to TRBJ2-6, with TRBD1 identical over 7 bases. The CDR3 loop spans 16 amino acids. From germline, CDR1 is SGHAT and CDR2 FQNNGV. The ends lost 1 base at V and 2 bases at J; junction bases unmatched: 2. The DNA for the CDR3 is TGTGCCAGCAGCTTAGCTAGGGGGCCTGGGGCCAACGTCCTGACTTTC. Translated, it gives CASSLARGPGANVLTF.

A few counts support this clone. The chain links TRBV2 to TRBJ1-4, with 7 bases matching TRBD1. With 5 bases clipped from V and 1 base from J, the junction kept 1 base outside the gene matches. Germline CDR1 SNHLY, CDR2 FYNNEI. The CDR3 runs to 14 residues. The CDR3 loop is CASSRQGTNEKLFF. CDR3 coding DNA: TGTGCCAGCAGTAGACAGGGAACTAATGAAAAACTGTTTTTT.

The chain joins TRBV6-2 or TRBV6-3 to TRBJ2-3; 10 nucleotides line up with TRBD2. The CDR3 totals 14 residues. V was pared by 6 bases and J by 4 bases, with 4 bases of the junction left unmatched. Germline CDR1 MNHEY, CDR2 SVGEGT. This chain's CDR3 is CASRPSGRPDTQYF. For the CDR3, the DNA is TGTGCCAGCAGGCCTAGCGGGAGACCAGATACGCAGTATTTT.